Listed below are T cell receptor beta chains from one sample, sequenced in a study of identical twins. TCRdb independently ran MiXCR on the 5' RACE reads; one entry per CDR3 protein. The sample contains approximately 350,000 distinct CDR3 sequences, more than 9% of which appear only once. In addition, the sample was reused for a study of yellow fever vaccine responses in identical twins.

Sequencing was done on a sample of CD8+ T cells sorted from blood. Every receptor here comes from a woman between 18 and 30 years old in good health. The CDR3 runs from the conserved cysteine through the conserved F or W. Fields, in order: D gene, J gene, clone size, V gene, CDR3 DNA, CDR3 protein. D genes are given only for firm matches. Size tells how often a clone was seen (once, few, many) or the class of an expanded clone, and some rows leave it out.

D: NA; J: TRBJ2-5; size: few; V: TRBV4-1; DNA: TGCGCCAGCAGCCAATCCCCAGGGGCGGGGGAGACCCAGTACTTC; CDR3: CASSQSPGAGETQYF
D: TRBD2; J: TRBJ2-1; size: NA; V: TRBV29-1; DNA: TGCAGCGTTGAATTGCGACTAGCGGGGGAACGCAATGAGCAGTTCTTC; CDR3: CSVELRLAGERNEQFF
D: NA; J: TRBJ2-1; size: NA; V: TRBV19; DNA: TGTGCCAGTAGTACCGGGACAAGTTATTCTTACAATGAGCAGTTCTTC; CDR3: CASSTGTSYSYNEQFF
D: NA; J: TRBJ2-3; size: NA; V: TRBV28; DNA: TGTGCCAGCAGTTGGGAGCGTCCCACGGGGGATACGCAGTATTTT; CDR3: CASSWERPTGDTQYF
D: TRBD1; J: TRBJ2-7; size: many; V: TRBV29-1; DNA: TGCAGCGTTGAAGTTCGGACAGGGCATGAACATCCTATGTACGAGCAGTACTTC; CDR3: CSVEVRTGHEHPMYEQYF
D: TRBD2; J: TRBJ2-3; size: many; V: TRBV5-1; DNA: TGCGCCAGCAGCTTGGGTCGGGGGGGGCCAAGGTCAGATACGCAGTATTTT; CDR3: CASSLGRGGPRSDTQYF
D: TRBD1; J: TRBJ1-2; size: few; V: TRBV20-1; DNA: TGCAGTGCTAGACCGACGGGACAGGGAAATAACTATGGCTACACCTTC; CDR3: CSARPTGQGNNYGYTF
D: NA; J: TRBJ2-4; size: NA; V: TRBV27; DNA: TGTGCCAGCAGTTTGGGGGACCACAAGGACATTCAGTACTTC; CDR3: CASSLGDHKDIQYF
D: NA; J: TRBJ1-5; size: NA; V: TRBV27; DNA: TGTGCCAGCAGTCCCACGGGGGGGGGCTTTCAGCCCCAGCATTTT; CDR3: CASSPTGGGFQPQHF
D: NA; J: TRBJ2-6; size: NA; V: TRBV24-1; DNA: TGTGCCACCAGTGACACCACAACAGGGTTGGAAGGGGCCAACGTCCTGACTTTC; CDR3: CATSDTTTGLEGANVLTF
D: TRBD1; J: TRBJ2-1; size: NA; V: TRBV7-9; DNA: TGTGCCAGCAGCTTAGCACAGGGGCTGGGGTACAATGAGCAGTTCTTC; CDR3: CASSLAQGLGYNEQFF
D: TRBD1; J: TRBJ2-5; size: NA; V: TRBV3-1; DNA: TGTGCCAGCAGCCAAGATCCCAGGGGGCAAGAGACCCAGTACTTC; CDR3: CASSQDPRGQETQYF
D: NA; J: TRBJ2-3; size: few; V: TRBV28; DNA: TGTGCCAGCAGTCATCACGGACACACAGATACGCAGTATTTT; CDR3: CASSHHGHTDTQYF
D: TRBD2; J: TRBJ2-7; size: few; V: TRBV7-3; DNA: TGTGCCAGCAGCTGGACTAGCGGAGACTACGAGCAGTACTTC; CDR3: CASSWTSGDYEQYF
D: TRBD1; J: TRBJ2-1; size: NA; V: TRBV7-9; DNA: TGTGCCAGCAGCTCCCAGGACAGGGGGGGCTACAATGAGCAGTTCTTC; CDR3: CASSSQDRGGYNEQFF
D: NA; J: TRBJ2-1; size: few; V: TRBV9; DNA: TGTGCCAGCAGCGTAGGGTCGGGGAATCGAAATGAGCAGTTCTTC; CDR3: CASSVGSGNRNEQFF
D: NA; J: TRBJ1-5; size: many; V: TRBV3-1; DNA: TGTGCCAGCAGCCAAGATGCCCAGAATCAGCCCCAGCATTTT; CDR3: CASSQDAQNQPQHF
D: TRBD1; J: TRBJ2-3; size: NA; V: TRBV20-1; DNA: TGCAGTGCTACATCATTGGGACAGGGCGATTCAGATACGCAGTATTTT; CDR3: CSATSLGQGDSDTQYF
D: NA; J: TRBJ1-4; size: many; V: TRBV7-9; DNA: TGTGCCAGCAGCCCCTTGAACGGTATCAATGAAAAACTGTTTTTT; CDR3: CASSPLNGINEKLFF
D: TRBD2; J: TRBJ2-2; size: NA; V: TRBV6-1; DNA: TGTGCCAGCGGGTCGGGACTATGGAACACCGGGGAGCTGTTTTTT; CDR3: CASGSGLWNTGELFF
D: NA; J: TRBJ1-3; size: few; V: TRBV15; DNA: TGTGCCACCAGCAGAGAGGGACTCCCCGAGGGTTCCTCTGGAAACACCATATATTTT; CDR3: CATSREGLPEGSSGNTIYF
D: NA; J: TRBJ2-3; size: NA; V: TRBV12-5; DNA: TGTGCTAGTGCCAGCCCTAGCACAGATACGCAGTATTTT; CDR3: CASASPSTDTQYF
D: NA; J: TRBJ2-1; size: few; V: TRBV27; DNA: TGTGCCAGCAGTAGAGGACAGAATGAGCAGTTCTTC; CDR3: CASSRGQNEQFF
D: NA; J: TRBJ1-5; size: NA; V: TRBV12-3/TRBV12-4; DNA: TGTGCCAGCAGCCAAAGGGCGGGCAATCAGCCCCAGCATTTT; CDR3: CASSQRAGNQPQHF
D: TRBD1; J: TRBJ2-5; size: NA; V: TRBV2; DNA: TGTGCCAGCACCCTCGACAGGGTCGCAAAGACCCAGTACTTC; CDR3: CASTLDRVAKTQYF
D: NA; J: TRBJ2-4; size: few; V: TRBV6-5; DNA: TGTGCCAGCAGCTACTCCGATGCCGGGGCAGACATTCAGTACTTC; CDR3: CASSYSDAGADIQYF
D: NA; J: TRBJ2-1; size: NA; V: TRBV7-2; DNA: TGTGCCAGCAGCTTAGTGGGGGGCACCCGCCGTGAGCAGTTCTTC; CDR3: CASSLVGGTRREQFF
D: TRBD2; J: TRBJ2-7; size: NA; V: TRBV12-3/TRBV12-4; DNA: TGTGCCTGCAGCAACCGGACTAGCGGGAGTGATGGCTCCTACGAGCAGTACTTC; CDR3: CACSNRTSGSDGSYEQYF
D: NA; J: TRBJ1-1; size: NA; V: TRBV6-5; DNA: TGTGCCAGCAGTTACTCGAGGGACATGAACACTGAAGCTTTCTTT; CDR3: CASSYSRDMNTEAFF
D: TRBD1; J: TRBJ1-1; size: NA; V: TRBV5-1; DNA: TGCGCCAGCAGCCAGGGGGAGTTTACTGAAGCTTTCTTT; CDR3: CASSQGEFTEAFF
D: TRBD1; J: TRBJ2-7; size: few; V: TRBV12-3/TRBV12-4; DNA: TGTGCCAGCGGGACAGGGTTAGTCTACGAGCAGTACTTC; CDR3: CASGTGLVYEQYF
D: NA; J: TRBJ2-1; size: NA; V: TRBV5-1; DNA: TGCGCCAGCAGCTCCGAGGAAAGCTCCTACAATGAGCAGTTCTTC; CDR3: CASSSEESSYNEQFF
D: NA; J: TRBJ2-7; size: NA; V: TRBV7-9; DNA: TGTGCCAGCAGCCTTGTGGTAGGGGACTCCTACGAGCAGTACTTC; CDR3: CASSLVVGDSYEQYF
D: NA; J: TRBJ2-2; size: few; V: TRBV28; DNA: TGTGCCAGCAGTTTGCGACGGGCGGGCACCGGGGAGCTGTTTTTT; CDR3: CASSLRRAGTGELFF
D: NA; J: TRBJ1-1; size: few; V: TRBV6-5; DNA: TGTGCCAGCAGTTACTCGATCAGCCAGGGTATAGTCACTGAAGCTTTCTTT; CDR3: CASSYSISQGIVTEAFF